Below are 20 T cell receptor beta chains sequenced from a single sample in a study of identical twins. TCRdb processed the 5' RACE reads anew with MiXCR; each CDR3 protein has one entry. The sample consists of some 600,000 distinct CDR3 sequences, just over 7% of them appearing once. These data are also associated with another study on yellow fever vaccine responses in identical twins.

Sequencing input: PBMCs. The receptors originated from a woman between 18 and 30 years old in good health.

This clonotype was seen at least ten times. This CDR3 reads CASSYGRIYEQYF. The CDR3 DNA sequence: TGTGCCAGCAGTTACGGCAGAATCTACGAGCAGTACTTC. The rearrangement joins TRBV6-2 or TRBV6-3 to TRBJ2-7, with D unresolved. The CDR3 totals 13 residues. The V gene lost 2 bases and the J gene lost 3 bases, with 8 bases spanning the gap. CDR1 is MNHEY, CDR2 SVGEGT, per germline.

This clonotype has just a few counts. This sequence joins TRBV29-1 and TRBJ2-1; no clear D. V lost 3 bases and J lost 5, with 14 bases in between. This CDR3 has 14 amino acids. CDR1 is SQVTM, CDR2 ANQGSEA, per germline. The CDR3 sequence: CSVEYETDDNEQFF. Here the CDR3 DNA reads TGCAGCGTTGAGTATGAGACTGACGACAATGAGCAGTTCTTC.

This clonotype was recorded at least ten times. The genes are TRBV29-1 and TRBJ2-5; 7 nucleotides align to TRBD1. The germline CDR1 and CDR2 sequences are SQVTM and ANQGSEA. This CDR3 has 13 residues. V was clipped by 7 bases and J by 3 bases; unmatched bases: 8. The CDR3 here is CSAATGTKETQYF. The CDR3 DNA follows: TGCAGCGCTGCGACAGGGACAAAAGAGACCCAGTACTTC.

This clonotype was seen more than once but under ten times. This chain links TRBV10-2 with TRBJ1-6, with TRBD1 matching over 7 bases. Germline values: CDR1 WSHSY, CDR2 SAAADI. J lost 14 bases, V lost 4 bases, and 8 bases had no gene match. CDR3 length: 13 amino acids. CDR3 amino acids: CASSVETGLSLHF. For the CDR3, the DNA is TGCGCCAGCAGTGTGGAGACAGGGTTATCCCTCCACTTT.

This chain uses TRBV2 with TRBJ1-5; 9 nucleotides match TRBD1. CDR3 length equals 14 residues. With 7 bases clipped from V and 6 bases from J, the junction kept 7 bases outside the gene matches. Germline V gene data show CDR1 as SNHLY and CDR2 as FYNNEI. This chain's CDR3 is CASITDRGVQPQHF. As DNA, the CDR3 is TGTGCCAGCATCACAGACAGGGGGGTTCAGCCCCAGCATTTT.

In this sample, this clonotype turned up many times. V and J are TRBV24-1 and TRBJ2-1; no firm D call. Between the trimmed V and J ends, which lost 4 bases and 6 bases, there was a span of 6 bases. The germline V gene has CDR1 KGHDR and CDR2 SFDVKD. This CDR3 is built from 12 residues. The CDR3: CATSELTNEQFF. The CDR3 DNA follows: TGTGCCACCAGTGAACTCACCAATGAGCAGTTCTTC.

V usage is TRBV27 and J usage is TRBJ1-5; 7 nucleotides align to TRBD1. CDR1 MNHEY and CDR2 SMNVEV come from the germline V gene (reference sequence). The trim removed 5 bases at V and 5 bases at J, leaving 9 bases unmatched. This CDR3 is built from 15 residues. The CDR3 loop is CASSPRPDRHQPQHF. CDR3 nucleotide sequence: TGTGCCAGCAGTCCCCGCCCGGACAGGCATCAGCCCCAGCATTTT.

This clonotype has only a few counts. The rearrangement uses TRBV12-3 or TRBV12-4 and TRBJ2-7; 12 bases fit TRBD1. With V trimmed by 4 bases and J by 5 bases, 0 bases remained unmatched. CDR3 size: 13 residues. CDR3 sequence: CASSWDRGHEQYV. For the CDR3, the DNA is TGTGCCAGCAGTTGGGACAGGGGGCACGAGCAGTACGTC.

The J gene is TRBJ2-1, the V gene TRBV27; D gene uncertain. This CDR3 is 14 amino acids long. V lost 3 bases and J lost 8, with 14 bases in between. From germline, CDR1 is MNHEY and CDR2 SMNVEV (reference sequence). Written as DNA, the CDR3 is TGTGCCAGCAGTTTTTCACTACCGCTGGATGAGCAGTTCTTC. Protein: CASSFSLPLDEQFF.

The chain combines TRBV5-6 with TRBJ2-1; unclear D gene. V was clipped by 3 bases and J by 2 bases, with 18 bases between them. Germline values: CDR1 SGHDT, CDR2 YYEEEE. This CDR3 is 17 amino acids long. The CDR3 DNA reads as TGTGCCAGCAGCTACCCCTTTGGGGATGGGACCTACAATGAGCAGTTCTTC. Encoded protein: CASSYPFGDGTYNEQFF.

This rearrangement joins TRBV15 to TRBJ2-1; TRBD1 matches at 7 bases. Germline V gene lookup returns CDR1 LNHNV and CDR2 YYDKDF (reference sequence). The trim removed 1 base at V and 15 bases at J, leaving 6 bases unmatched. This CDR3 has 12 residues. The CDR3 region is CATSRAPGQPFF. CDR3 DNA sequence: TGTGCCACCAGCAGAGCACCGGGACAGCCGTTCTTC.

This clonotype was recorded a few times. This chain uses TRBV7-6 with TRBJ2-1; D is uncertain. This CDR3 has 16 residues. The germline V gene encodes CDR1 SGHVS and CDR2 FNYEAQ. Trimming removed 0 bases at V and 3 bases at J, with 12 bases between. CDR3 sequence reads: CASSLAGVILYNEQFF. DNA for the CDR3: TGTGCCAGCAGCTTAGCAGGAGTAATTCTCTACAATGAGCAGTTCTTC.

This clonotype has ten or more counts. J is TRBJ2-5 and V is TRBV7-9; TRBD1 matches at 10 bases. V was pared by 3 bases and J by 5 bases, with 9 bases of the junction left unmatched. Germline V gene data show CDR1 as SEHNR and CDR2 as FQNEAQ (reference sequence). The CDR3 is 16 residues long. The CDR3 coding sequence is TGTGCCAGCAGCTTGGGACAGGGGAGCTGGTGGGAGACCCAGTACTTC. Protein: CASSLGQGSWWETQYF.

This clonotype turned up a few times. V usage is TRBV14 and J usage is TRBJ1-6; 7 bases are a match to TRBD1. The J segment lost 10 bases and the V segment lost 1 base, leaving 16 bases of the junction unmatched. CDR1 is SGHDN, CDR2 FVKESK, per germline. The CDR3 covers 18 residues. For the CDR3, the DNA is TGTGCCAGCAGCCAAGTTGGGGACAGTCGGGCATTCATCTCACCCCTCCACTTT. It yields the protein CASSQVGDSRAFISPLHF.

This clonotype was seen at least ten times. V and J are TRBV20-1 and TRBJ2-2; D remains unclear. V shed 6 bases and J shed 4 bases, with 15 bases lying between them. The CDR3 length is 14 residues. Looked up from germline, CDR1 is DFQATT and CDR2 is SNEGSKA (reference sequence). The DNA for the CDR3 is TGCAGTGCCCAGCAGGTCCGCGGCACCGGGGAGCTGTTTTTT. Amino acid sequence: CSAQQVRGTGELFF.

This clonotype was counted a few times. This may arise from a read error, as a much more abundant clone is one base away. The chain uses TRBV27 and TRBJ2-7; 7 nucleotides agree with TRBD1. CDR3 length: 15 amino acids. J gave up 0 bases and V 5 bases, and 7 bases lay outside the gene matches. CDR1 MNHEY and CDR2 SMNVEV come from the germline V gene (reference sequence). For the CDR3, the DNA is TGTGCCAGCAGTCCACGGGACAGACCCTCCTACGAGCAGTACTTC. The encoded protein is CASSPRDRPSYEQYF.

This clonotype was seen a few times. This chain uses TRBV12-3 or TRBV12-4 with TRBJ2-3; TRBD1 is a possible D gene (8 bases). V was clipped by 2 bases and J by 0 bases, with 21 bases between them. The CDR3 has 19 residues. CDR3 region: CASSLYGGDRRTSTDTQYF. The CDR3, as DNA: TGTGCCAGCAGTTTATATGGGGGGGACAGGAGAACTAGCACAGATACGCAGTATTTT.

The J gene is TRBJ2-1, the V gene TRBV7-9; D is unclear. V dropped 5 bases and J dropped 15 bases, with 20 bases sitting between them. CDR1 and CDR2 (germline): SEHNR, FQNEAQ (reference sequence). The CDR3 spans 13 residues. The CDR3 coding sequence is TGTGCCAGCAGCGTCACCCTTCCCCCCTATTGGTTCTTC. Amino acids: CASSVTLPPYWFF.

Only a few counts were recorded for this clonotype. This chain joins TRBV12-3 or TRBV12-4 and TRBJ2-1; 8 bases fit TRBD2. This CDR3 is 14 amino acids long. V gave up 2 bases and J gave up 7 bases; unmatched junction bases: 4. The CDR3 loop is CASSLTGGGNEQFF. The CDR3 DNA sequence: TGTGCCAGCAGTTTAACGGGAGGGGGAAATGAGCAGTTCTTC.

The rearrangement joins TRBV5-1 to TRBJ2-1; tentatively, D is TRBD2 (5 bases). The CDR3 has 15 amino acids. Trimming removed 4 bases from V and 5 bases from J, with 16 bases in between. Germline CDR1 reads SGHRS; CDR2 reads YFSETQ. The CDR3 DNA is TGCGCCAGCAGCCTCTCTAGATCGGGGAACAATGAGCAGTTCTTC. Its translation: CASSLSRSGNNEQFF.